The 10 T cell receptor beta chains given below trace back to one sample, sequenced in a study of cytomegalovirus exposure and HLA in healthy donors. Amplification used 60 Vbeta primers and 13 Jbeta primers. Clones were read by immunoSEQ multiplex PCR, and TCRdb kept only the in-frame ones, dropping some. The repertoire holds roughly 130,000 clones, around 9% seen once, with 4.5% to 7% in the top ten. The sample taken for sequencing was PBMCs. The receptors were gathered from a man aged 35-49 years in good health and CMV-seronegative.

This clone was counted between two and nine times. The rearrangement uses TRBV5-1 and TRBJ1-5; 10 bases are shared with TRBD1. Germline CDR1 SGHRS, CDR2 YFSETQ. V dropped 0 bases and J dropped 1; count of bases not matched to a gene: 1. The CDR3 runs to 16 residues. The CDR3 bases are TGCGCCAGCAGCTTGGGGGGACAGGGGAGCAATCAGCCCCAGCATTTT. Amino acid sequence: CASSLGGQGSNQPQHF. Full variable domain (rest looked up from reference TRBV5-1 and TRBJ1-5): KAGVTQTPRYLIKTRGQQVTLSCSPISGHRSVSWYQQTPGQGLQFLFEYFSETQRNKGNFPGRFSGRQFSNSRSEMNVSTLELGDSALYLCASSLGGQGSNQPQHFGDGTRLSIL.

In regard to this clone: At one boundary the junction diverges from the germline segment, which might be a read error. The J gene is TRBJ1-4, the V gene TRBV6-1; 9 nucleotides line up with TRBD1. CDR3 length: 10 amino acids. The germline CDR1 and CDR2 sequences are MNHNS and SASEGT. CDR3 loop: CASNFRDRVF. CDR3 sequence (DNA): TGTGCCAGCAATTTCCGGGACAGGGTTTTT.

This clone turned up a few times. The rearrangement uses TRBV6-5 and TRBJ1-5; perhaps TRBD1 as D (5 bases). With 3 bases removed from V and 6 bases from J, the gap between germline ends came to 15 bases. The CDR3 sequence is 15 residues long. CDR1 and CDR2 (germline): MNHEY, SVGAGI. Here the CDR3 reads CASSYSPGGGQPQHF. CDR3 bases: TGTGCCAGCAGTTATTCCCCGGGGGGGGGTCAGCCCCAGCATTTT.

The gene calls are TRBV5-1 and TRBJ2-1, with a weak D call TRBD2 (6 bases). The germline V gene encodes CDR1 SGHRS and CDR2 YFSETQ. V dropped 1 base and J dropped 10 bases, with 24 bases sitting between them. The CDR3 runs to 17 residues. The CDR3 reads CASSLFLSGLVEREQFF. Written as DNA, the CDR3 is TGCGCCAGCAGCTTGTTTCTTTCGGGACTGGTTGAGAGAGAGCAGTTCTTC.

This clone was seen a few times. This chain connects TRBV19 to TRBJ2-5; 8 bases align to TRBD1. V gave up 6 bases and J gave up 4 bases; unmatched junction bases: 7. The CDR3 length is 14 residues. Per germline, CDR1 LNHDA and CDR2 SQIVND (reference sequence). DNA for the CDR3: TGTGCCAGTAGGGCGACAGGGGCTATAGAGACCCAGTACTTC. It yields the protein CASRATGAIETQYF.

The CDR3 DNA reads TGCGCCAGCAGCCAAGATTGGACAGGGACCTACGAGCAGTACTTC. It encodes CASSQDWTGTYEQYF. This chain connects TRBV4-3 to TRBJ2-7; 8 bases are a match to TRBD1. The trim removed 0 bases at V and 2 bases at J, leaving 3 bases unmatched. This CDR3 contains 15 residues. Germline V gene lookup returns CDR1 LGHNA and CDR2 YSLEER.

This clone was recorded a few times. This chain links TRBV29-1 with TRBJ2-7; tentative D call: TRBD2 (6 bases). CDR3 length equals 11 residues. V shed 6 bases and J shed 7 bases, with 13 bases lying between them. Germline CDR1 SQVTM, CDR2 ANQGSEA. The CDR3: CSVADREEQYF. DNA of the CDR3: TGCAGCGTCGCAGACCGGGAGGAGCAGTACTTC.

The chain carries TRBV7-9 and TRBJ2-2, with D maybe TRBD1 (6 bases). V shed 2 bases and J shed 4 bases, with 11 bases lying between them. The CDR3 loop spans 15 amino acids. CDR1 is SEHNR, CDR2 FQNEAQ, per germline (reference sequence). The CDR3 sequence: CASSLRGRGTGELFF. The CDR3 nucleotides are TGTGCCAGCAGCTTACGGGGCAGGGGCACCGGGGAGCTGTTTTTT.

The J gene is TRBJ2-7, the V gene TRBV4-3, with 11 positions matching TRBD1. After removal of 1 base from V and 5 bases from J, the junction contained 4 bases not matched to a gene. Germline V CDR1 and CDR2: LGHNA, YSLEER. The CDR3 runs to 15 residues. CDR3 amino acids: CASSQVRTGGDEQYF. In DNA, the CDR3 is TGCGCCAGCAGCCAAGTTCGGACAGGGGGCGACGAGCAGTACTTC.

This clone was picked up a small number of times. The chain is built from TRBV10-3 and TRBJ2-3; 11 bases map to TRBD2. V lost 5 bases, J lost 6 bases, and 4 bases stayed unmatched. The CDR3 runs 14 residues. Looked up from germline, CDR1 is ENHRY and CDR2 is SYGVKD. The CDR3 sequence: CAISRTSGLDTQYF. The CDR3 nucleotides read TGTGCCATCAGTCGGACTAGCGGGTTGGATACGCAGTATTTT.